The 10 T cell receptor beta chains in this list originate from one sample, sequenced in a study of T cells after yellow fever vaccination (dated by TCRdb to between 2017 and 2020). The library was obtained by 5' RACE. The run used an Illumina HiSeq 2500. The public reads were reanalyzed by TCRdb: fastp trimming at Q25, MiXCR alignment, in-frame beta chains only. Merged by CDR3 protein, the rows form single entries marked with the most common genes and DNA. Here the sample has hundreds of thousands of distinct CDR3 sequences; 12% occur a single time. Jointly, the top ten make up approximately 15% of the sample. This sample's treatment or condition label indicates: live attenuated yellow fever vaccine strain. The material was PBMCs, obtained on the day of the yellow fever booster vaccination. The receptors here all came from a young man who received the YFV17D yellow fever vaccine.

The V call is TRBV15, the J call TRBJ1-3, with 7 bases that match TRBD1. The CDR3 spans 14 residues. Losses at the gene ends were 5 bases for V and 5 bases for J; bases not matched to a gene: 6. Germline V lookup: CDR1 LNHNV, CDR2 YYDKDF (reference sequence). The CDR3 bases are TGTGCCACCAGCCGAGGGACAGAACGAAACACCATATATTTT. It is translated as CATSRGTERNTIYF.

This clonotype was seen a handful of times. V and J are TRBV20-1 and TRBJ2-7, with D maybe TRBD2 (5 bases). V was pared by 4 bases and J by 6 bases, with 16 bases between. The germline V gene encodes CDR1 DFQATT and CDR2 SNEGSKA (reference sequence). The CDR3 is 13 amino acids. CDR3 nucleotide sequence: TGCAGTGCTATAGGCGGGTCCTTGTCCGAGCAGTACTTC. Its protein product is CSAIGGSLSEQYF.

This sequence joins TRBV15 and TRBJ1-3; D is uncertain. This CDR3 region has 14 residues. Trimming left V 1 base short and J 1 base short, with 5 bases between. Germline CDR1 is LNHNV and CDR2 is YYDKDF (reference sequence). Written as DNA, the CDR3 is TGTGCCACCAGCAGAGGAGCTTCTGGAAACACCATATATTTT. This gives the protein CATSRGASGNTIYF.

V gene TRBV5-4 combines with J gene TRBJ1-1, with D tentatively TRBD1 (5 bases). This CDR3 spans 16 amino acids. Trimming removed 0 bases at V and 6 bases at J, with 18 bases between. The germline V gene has CDR1 SGHNT and CDR2 YYREEE (reference sequence). The CDR3 here is CASSLAGLGRVAEAFF. The CDR3 coding sequence is TGTGCCAGCAGCTTGGCCGGGCTGGGGCGCGTCGCTGAAGCTTTCTTT.

This clonotype was observed a few times. The rearrangement links TRBV5-1 to TRBJ2-1, with TRBD2 matching over 15 bases. Trimming at V came to 4 bases and at J to 8 bases, leaving 7 bases not matched to a gene. The length of the CDR3 is 16 residues. CDR1 and CDR2 from the germline V gene are SGHRS and YFSETQ. CDR3 DNA sequence: TGCGCCAGCAGCACAGGACTAGCGGGAGGGTCGGATGAGCAGTTCTTC. Amino acid sequence: CASSTGLAGGSDEQFF.

V gene TRBV7-2 combines with J gene TRBJ2-7; the match to TRBD2 covers 8 bases. CDR3 length equals 16 residues. Trimming took 2 bases from V and 2 from J; bases not matched to a gene: 8. Germline values: CDR1 SGHTA, CDR2 FQGNSA. As DNA, the CDR3 is TGTGCCAGCAGCTTACGCTCTAGCGGGTTTGCCTACGAGCAGTACTTC. Amino acids: CASSLRSSGFAYEQYF.

The chain employs TRBV14 and TRBJ2-2; D not resolved. V was pared by 8 bases and J by 4 bases, with 11 bases between. From germline, CDR1 is SGHDN and CDR2 FVKESK. This CDR3 has 13 amino acids. The CDR3 coding sequence is TGTGCCAGCCAAGCCCACCTCACCGGGGAGCTGTTTTTT. Its translation: CASQAHLTGELFF.

This clonotype was seen many times. The chain carries TRBV12-3 or TRBV12-4 and TRBJ1-1; the match to TRBD1 covers 12 bases. There are 14 residues in the CDR3. The V gene end was trimmed by 6 bases and the J gene end by 1 base; junction bases not matched to a gene: 0. The CDR3 is CASRGQGANTEAFF. CDR3 DNA: TGTGCCAGCAGGGGACAGGGGGCGAACACTGAAGCTTTCTTT.

The sample holds many counts of this clonotype. The chain joins TRBV6-5 to TRBJ1-1; no definite D call. Trimming stripped 3 bases from V and 0 bases from J, with 5 bases between. Germline lookup yields CDR1 MNHEY and CDR2 SVGAGI. The CDR3 is made up of 13 amino acids. CDR3 in amino acids: CASSYHVNTEAFF. The CDR3 bases are TGTGCCAGCAGTTATCACGTGAACACTGAAGCTTTCTTT.

This clonotype was counted between two and nine times. The J gene is TRBJ1-5, the V gene TRBV28, with unresolved D. V was cut by 2 bases and J by 2 bases, with 10 bases left in between. The CDR3 covers 15 residues. The germline CDR1 and CDR2 sequences are MDHEN and SYDVKM. The CDR3 DNA is TGTGCCAGCAGTTTAGTATCGTTAGGCAATCAGCCCCAGCATTTT. Amino acid sequence: CASSLVSLGNQPQHF.